Following are 12 T cell receptor beta chains from one sample sequenced in a study of neurological immune-mediated disorders. Time point specified: longitudinal time-point 1 (baseline). TCRdb reprocessed the 5' RACE reads via MiXCR and lists one record per CDR3 protein. The sample holds tens of thousands of distinct CDR3 sequences; approximately 9.1% are singletons and the top ten take approximately 1.5%. Sequenced material: PBMCs. The source of these receptors is a woman in her forties in good health.

This clonotype was found many times. The rearrangement uses TRBV12-3 or TRBV12-4 and TRBJ2-2; 10 nucleotides agree with TRBD1. V shed 4 bases, J shed 4 bases, and the junction held 6 bases outside the gene matches. The CDR3 sequence is 16 residues long. CDR3 sequence: CASSSGTGVITGELFF. The CDR3 DNA is TGTGCCAGCAGTTCCGGGACAGGGGTAATCACCGGGGAGCTGTTTTTT.

This clonotype has a count of ten or more. The chain links TRBV3-1 to TRBJ2-4; D gene ambiguous. V dropped 4 bases and J dropped 4 bases, with 2 bases sitting between them. This CDR3 comprises 11 residues. Germline V gene sequence: CDR1 LGHDT, CDR2 YNNKEL (reference sequence). The CDR3 loop is CASSLKNIQYF. The CDR3 region has the DNA TGTGCCAGCAGCCTGAAAAACATTCAGTACTTC. The variable domain in full, with the rest retrieved from reference TRBV3-1 and TRBJ2-4, is DTAVSQTPKYLVTQMGNDKSIKCEQNLGHDTMYWYKQDSKKFLKIMFSYNNKELIINETVPNRFSPKSPDKAHLNLHINSLELGDSAVYFCASSLKNIQYFGAGTRLSVL.

About this clonotype: This may stem from a read error, because a much larger clone lies one nucleotide away. The J gene is TRBJ2-2, the V gene TRBV15; D uncertain. Germline CDR1 reads LNHNV; CDR2 reads YYDKDF (reference sequence). V was trimmed by 0 bases and J by 0 bases, leaving 5 bases between them. The CDR3 runs 15 residues. CDR3 coding DNA: TGTGCCACCAGCAGAGATATTACGAACACCGGGGAGCTGTTTTTT. It yields the protein CATSRDITNTGELFF.

This clonotype occurred many times. The genes are TRBV19 and TRBJ2-1, with TRBD2 matching 10 bases. V lost 7 bases and J lost 5; bases outside the gene matches: 11. Germline lookup yields CDR1 LNHDA and CDR2 SQIVND (reference sequence). CDR3 length: 16 amino acids. CDR3 sequence: CASTAAGLAVDNEQFF. The CDR3 DNA sequence: TGTGCCAGTACCGCCGCCGGACTAGCGGTTGACAATGAGCAGTTCTTC.

As to this clonotype: This may be a read error: a much more frequent sequence differs by one nucleotide. The chain carries TRBV7-2 and TRBJ1-5; unclear D gene. From germline, CDR1 is SGHTA and CDR2 FQGNSA. The ends were cut back, 10 bases at V and 2 bases at J, with 18 bases in the middle. The CDR3 length is 15 residues. The chain's CDR3 is CANTRGGSGNQPQHF. The CDR3 region has the DNA TGTGCCAACACCCGAGGAGGATCAGGCAATCAGCCCCAGCATTTT.

This clonotype has more than one count but fewer than ten. The chain has TRBV25-1 and TRBJ1-2, with 7 bases matching TRBD1. The V gene's germline CDR1 is MGHDK and CDR2 SYGVNS. J lost 5 bases, V lost 3 bases, and 12 bases had no gene match. The CDR3 totals 16 residues. CDR3 region: CASSDAQGPDYYGYTF. CDR3 bases: TGTGCCAGCAGTGACGCACAGGGGCCAGACTATTATGGCTACACCTTC.

This clonotype was recorded only once. At one end, the junction sequence differs from germline, possibly due to a read error. The J gene is TRBJ2-3, the V gene TRBV3-1; TRBD2 matches at 8 bases. The CDR3 is made up of 15 amino acids. Germline V gene lookup returns CDR1 LGHDT and CDR2 YNNKEL (reference sequence). In DNA form, the CDR3 reads TGTGCCAGTAGCCAAATGGGACTAGTGACAGATACGCAGTATTTT. Translation: CASSQMGLVTDTQYF.

There are many counts of this clonotype. The genes are TRBV29-1 and TRBJ1-2; 7 bases fit TRBD1. Looked up from germline, CDR1 is SQVTM and CDR2 is ANQGSEA. The length of the CDR3 is 12 residues. The ends lost 4 bases at V and 8 bases at J; junction bases unmatched: 7. DNA for the CDR3: TGCAGCGTTGGGGACAGCGGTCGAGGCTACACCTTC. Translation gives CSVGDSGRGYTF.

J is TRBJ2-4 and V is TRBV5-1; TRBD1 matches 7 bases. V shed 0 bases and J 2 bases; nucleotides not matched to a gene: 2. The V gene's germline CDR1 is SGHRS and CDR2 YFSETQ. The CDR3 covers 15 residues. The CDR3 DNA follows: TGCGCCAGCAGCTTGGCAGGGGGAACCAAAAACATTCAGTACTTC. This codes for CASSLAGGTKNIQYF.

This clonotype was seen many times. The chain recombines TRBV6-2 or TRBV6-3 with TRBJ2-2; perhaps D is TRBD1 or TRBD2 (5 bases each). Trimming removed 5 bases from V and 5 bases from J, with 18 bases in between. The CDR3 runs 16 residues. In germline, CDR1 is MNHEY, CDR2 SVGEGT. CDR3 bases: TGTGCCAGCAGTCCGATGGCTGGGGGATTGACCGGGGAGCTGTTTTTT. Translation gives CASSPMAGGLTGELFF.

Many counts were recorded for this clonotype. The CDR3 region is CASHDTSGYYNEQFF. The CDR3 DNA follows: TGTGCCAGCCACGATACTAGCGGATACTACAATGAGCAGTTCTTC. The chain carries TRBV11-1 and TRBJ2-1; 8 bases align to TRBD2. CDR1 is SGHAT, CDR2 FQDESV, per germline (reference sequence). CDR3 size: 15 residues. V lost 8 bases, J lost 3 bases, and 9 bases stayed unmatched.

This clonotype was counted ten times or more. The J gene is TRBJ1-5, the V gene TRBV7-9; D possibly corresponds to TRBD1 (5 bases). Trimming took 1 base from V and 7 from J, leaving 5 bases between them. The length of the CDR3 is 12 residues. From germline, CDR1 is SEHNR and CDR2 FQNEAQ (reference sequence). This chain's CDR3 is CASSLGGQPQHF. The CDR3, as DNA: TGTGCCAGCAGCTTAGGGGGGCAGCCCCAGCATTTT.